This passage covers 8 T cell receptor beta chains from one sample sequenced in a study of cytomegalovirus exposure and HLA in healthy donors. PCR employed 60 Vbeta and 13 Jbeta primers. Using immunoSEQ multiplex PCR, the repertoire was profiled, and TCRdb retains in-frame clones only, with some absent. The sample lists some 180,000 clones, about 80% seen once, with 1.5% to 1.9% in the top ten. The sample taken for sequencing was PBMCs. The receptors derive from a man aged 35-49 years in good health and CMV-seronegative.

The rearrangement uses TRBV6-5 and TRBJ1-4, with TRBD1 matching 7 bases. Germline V gene lookup returns CDR1 MNHEY and CDR2 SVGAGI. V dropped 2 bases and J dropped 8; count of bases not matched to a gene: 8. The CDR3 is 15 residues long. CDR3 sequence (DNA): TGTGCCAGCAGTTACACAGGGGACTCACGGGAAAAACTGTTTTTT. Encoded protein: CASSYTGDSREKLFF.

The chain couples TRBV10-1 to TRBJ2-5; D possibly corresponds to TRBD2 (5 bases). The CDR3 contains 14 residues. Trimming pared 10 bases from V and 2 bases from J, leaving 17 bases between. The germline V gene has CDR1 WNHNN and CDR2 SYGVQD (reference sequence). CDR3 DNA: TGCGCCACTAGGCGGGTCATGTGTCAAGAGACCCAGTACTTC. It yields the protein CATRRVMCQETQYF.

The V gene is TRBV6-1, the J gene TRBJ2-7, with D tentatively TRBD2 (6 bases). CDR1 and CDR2 (germline): MNHNS, SASEGT. V shed 6 bases and J shed 3 bases, with 6 bases lying between them. This CDR3 spans 11 amino acids. The CDR3: CASRGGYEQYF. The CDR3 nucleotides read TGTGCCAGCAGGGGAGGCTACGAGCAGTACTTC.

The rearrangement uses TRBV6-1 and TRBJ2-1; tentatively, D is TRBD2 (7 bases). V was trimmed by 0 bases and J by 7 bases, leaving 10 bases between them. In germline, CDR1 is MNHNS, CDR2 SASEGT. This CDR3 contains 14 residues. This CDR3 reads CASSEAGGRNEQFF. In nucleotides, the CDR3 is TGTGCCAGCAGTGAAGCGGGGGGGCGGAATGAGCAGTTCTTC.

This chain connects TRBV19 to TRBJ2-1; 9 bases agree with TRBD1. The CDR3 spans 15 residues. Germline V gene lookup returns CDR1 LNHDA and CDR2 SQIVND (reference sequence). Unmatched junction bases numbered 4, after V lost 5 bases and J lost 2 bases. The CDR3 region is CASSPTGGPYNEQFF. The CDR3, as DNA: TGTGCCAGTAGTCCAACAGGGGGCCCCTACAATGAGCAGTTCTTC.

The chain uses TRBV19 and TRBJ2-2, with a possible D match to TRBD2 (8 bases). Germline CDR1 is LNHDA and CDR2 is SQIVND (reference sequence). V dropped 6 bases and J dropped 7 bases, with 30 bases sitting between them. The CDR3 extends over 19 amino acids. The CDR3 here is CASSPQQGEQRGRIGELFF. The CDR3 nucleotides read TGTGCCAGTAGCCCTCAGCAGGGGGAGCAGCGGGGGCGGATCGGGGAGCTGTTTTTT.

This chain links TRBV18 with TRBJ1-2, with unresolved D. This CDR3 spans 13 amino acids. The germline V gene encodes CDR1 KGHSH and CDR2 LQKENI. V was cut by 3 bases and J by 4 bases, with 9 bases left in between. The CDR3 reads CASSPREVYGYTF. The CDR3 nucleotides are TGTGCCAGCTCACCCCGAGAGGTCTATGGCTACACCTTC.

This clone was found a few times. The chain couples TRBV19 to TRBJ2-4; possible D gene TRBD1, 6 bases. The CDR3 runs 17 residues. Germline V gives CDR1 LNHDA, CDR2 SQIVND (reference sequence). Deletions cut 9 bases from V and 13 bases from J, with 34 bases between. The CDR3 region is CASTPWVGGPGTYVQYF. CDR3 nucleotides: TGTGCCAGCACCCCTTGGGTCGGTGGTCCCGGGACATACGTCCAGTACTTC.